This TCR beta chain was observed in a study of cytomegalovirus exposure and HLA in healthy donors (dated by TCRdb to about 2017). For context, the study as a whole: According to an earlier analysis of several hundred of the donors, 150 million to 200 million T cells yielded 120 million or so unique TCR beta sequences and 276 Gb of sequence data. The study used immunosequencing to profile the T cell repertoires of 670 or so subjects and linked those repertoires to cytomegalovirus serostatus. Every repertoire in the discovery cohort had been generated on one and the same sequencing platform. Rather than using new phenotypic data, the later analysis identified candidate immune exposures from TCR beta sequences and from how often those sequences occurred across donors. The number of donors typed differed by locus, with about 629-640 for A, B, C, DRB1 and DQB1, roughly 520 for DQA1, approximately 580 for DPA1, and 400 to 490 for DPB1. Roughly 300 gigabases of sequencing data and tens of millions of unique TCR sequences were included in an early release covering about 600 HLA-typed donors. Donor age, sex, ethnicity and CMV serostatus were compiled together with the repertoire data. Among 398 genotyped donors of the cohort, an average of roughly 240,000 unique TCR beta nucleotide sequences were sequenced per donor, around 20% of them non-productive. A later genetic analysis used genome-wide SNP genotypes for about 65% of the roughly 700 donors, treating that subset as a discovery cohort. Besides the first cohort of approximately 710 subjects, a separate validation cohort made up of roughly 130 different subjects was used. In an earlier analysis of over 550 of the donors, high-throughput TCR beta sequencing was used to judge whether each TCR beta V gene segment behaved as functional or pseudogenic. The study combined high-throughput TCR immunosequencing, statistical association of individual TCRs with disease status, and machine learning to predict cytomegalovirus infection status. A later analysis re-analyzed previously published TCR beta repertoires from several hundred donors and added high-resolution HLA genotyping to study TCR occurrence patterns. Roughly 5 DR-DQ haplotypes were treated as single units for association and clustering because of strong linkage in the cohort. HLA typing covered class I and class II loci at four-digit resolution. The genetic ancestry cluster associated with self-reported Caucasian donors included approximately 85% of the 398 genotyped donors. The study was designed to test whether signatures of past pathogen exposure could be identified by cataloging public T cell receptors. What the study reported, not specific to this receptor: The 87-base-pair reads could not distinguish some IMGT-functional V segments, including TRBV6-2 and TRBV6-3, so those segments were excluded. In vitro tests confirmed that a few of the cytomegalovirus-associated TCR beta chains recognize cytomegalovirus antigens. When HLA alleles, especially DR and DQ, strongly co-occurred, TCR associations were difficult to assign to individual alleles. In an earlier analysis of under 600 of the donors, most TCR beta V segments were observed in productive rearrangements about 87% or about 30% of the time, broadly matching IMGT annotations. It was suggested by the authors that the approach could potentially be generalized to other disease states and immunological phenotypes. Because counts were too low, approximately 15 rarely observed V segments, including chromosome 9 orphons, were excluded from the earlier analysis of 587 of the donors. A later genetic analysis associated a missense DCLRE1C variant with V-gene and J-gene trimming of TCR beta chains, and an independent cohort replicated the association. The sequencing pipeline was judged likely to have produced a cluster of highly shared sequence variants as a technical artifact. Roughly uniform sequencing depth across donors was assumed in presence/absence analyses, although this assumption may not hold. Compared with the 666-donor mean, donors in an Asian-associated ancestry cluster had fewer N-insertions in productive TCRs, according to a later genetic analysis. According to a later analysis, most CMV-associated TCR beta chains appeared to be HLA-restricted, and the HLA associations seemed to be driven largely by CMV exposure. HLA typing was unavailable for some donors at each locus, so association tests used only the typed subset. Compared with equally common non-associated chains, HLA-associated TCR beta chains in a later analysis were more clonally expanded and had lower generation probabilities. Correlated functional status among segregating V segments might be attributable to linkage disequilibrium, but an unknown experimental factor could not be ruled out. A further reported finding was that TCR beta sequences accurately predicted the HLA-A and HLA-B alleles for most subjects in the first cohort. Several of the top co-occurrence clusters appeared to be linked to parvovirus B19, influenza, CMV and Epstein-Barr virus, according to a later analysis. A later analysis associated 16,951 TCR beta sequences with specific HLA alleles at a false discovery rate of 0.05. The classifier was reported to diagnose cytomegalovirus status with high specificity and sensitivity in both the original cohort and the validation cohort. A later analysis found that TCR association rates varied across HLA loci, with DRB1 alleles showing the most associated TCRs and HLA-C alleles the fewest. While some public TCRs were present in many individuals, most TCR sequences turned up only very rarely across donors. In the study, 150 to 200 TCR beta chains were listed as associated with cytomegalovirus. Immune exposure information for the cohort was limited to CMV serostatus. Only TCR beta chains were sequenced in this cohort, and the absence of alpha or paired-chain data limited detectable features.

V lost 4 bases and J lost 0 bases, and the count of bases not matched to a germline gene is 9. For CDR1 and CDR2, the germline V gene (reference sequence) lists SGHNT and YYREEE. From its cysteine to its phenylalanine, the CDR3 spans 16 amino acids. The read is trimmed to its CDR3 DNA, 48 bases read in frame from base 1. Library preparation used the immunoSEQ multiplex PCR assay. For the multiplex PCR, a mixture combining 60 forward primers for TCR Vbeta segments and 13 reverse primers for TCR Jbeta segments was used. Amplification of the CDR3 region of rearranged TCR beta genes was performed with a multiplex PCR assay on genomic DNA. Amplified TCR beta libraries were sequenced as 87-base-pair reads on the Illumina HiSeq System. The authors' pipeline ran thus. A later analysis counted approximately 84 million unique TCR beta chains across the approximately 700 repertoires, and approximately 11 million of these chains were shared by at least two donors. To remove PCR and sequencing errors, raw reads were error-corrected and collapsed into unique sequences using a nearest-neighbor algorithm that merged closely related sequences. CDR3 sequences were aligned to IMGT reference sequences to assign V, D and J gene segments. For a sequence to be retained, a match of at least six nucleotides was required to both a V gene segment and a J gene segment. Rearrangements were called productive when the CDR3 lacked stop codons and stayed in frame with V and J; all others were non-productive. Following IMGT convention, CDR3 was defined as the stretch from the second conserved V-encoded cysteine to the conserved J-encoded phenylalanine. In an earlier analysis of roughly 580 of the donors, sequences lacking an unambiguous match to a single V gene segment were excluded. An earlier analysis of almost 600 of the donors classified V segments as functional when productive rearrangements were above 56.7% and as segregating when the standard deviation between donors was above 5%. A statistical classification framework was built to diagnose cytomegalovirus status from the catalog of TCR beta chain sequences. In a later analysis, TCR nucleotide sequences were compared against IMGT/GENE-DB human TR gene sequences so that V and J genes could be assigned. In a later analysis, CDR3 sequences and most-parsimonious VDJ recombination scenarios were assigned using the TCRdist pipeline. A later analysis defined each TCR beta chain by its CDR3 amino acid sequence plus V-gene family, and excluded reads lacking a unique V-gene family. A later analysis removed 450 to 600 highly shared, low-generation-probability nucleotide sequences to deal with suspected cross-contamination and a sequencing artifact. In a later analysis, a clonal expansion index for each public chain was calculated from normalized within-repertoire ranks of inferred template counts. A later analysis computed generation probabilities with a VDJ recombination model fitted to out-of-frame rearrangements, and checked the results against IGoR. Hypergeometric tests were used in a later analysis to score TCR-TCR, TCR-HLA and TCR-CMV co-occurrence, with a repertoire-size bias correction applied to the TCR pairs. To estimate false discovery rates, a later analysis permuted the HLA or CMV assignments 20 times. In a later analysis, co-occurring TCRs were grouped using DBSCAN, and TCRdist sequence similarity was added for clustering within HLA-allele-positive subsets. Co-occurrence clustering excluded repertoires with fewer than 30,000 or more than 120,000 public chains, plus five with anomalous nucleotide sharing. TCRdb re-hosts the immuneACCESS table, in-frame sequences only. Its copies lack some clones; in the studies checked, an unresolved V gene accounts for under half of them, and the cause for the rest is not known. V, J and clone size are taken as reported in that table, and D and trimming were inferred from the DNA itself. Across this sample there are 80,000 to 95,000 clones, with over 65% seen only once. Of the sample, more than 15% falls within the top ten clones.

This clone was picked up one time. What this receptor recognizes is not known. No base-level quality is on record; no much larger clone is a single base apart. The cohort consisted of 650 to 850 healthy bone marrow donors. At the time of sampling, all cohort members were nominally healthy, though unrecorded immune exposures were likely present. The donor was CMV seropositive and belonged to the group of over 250 seropositive cohort members. Every donor gave a peripheral blood sample, and the peripheral blood mononuclear cells from that sample were used for TCR beta sequencing. The Qiagen DNeasy Blood Extraction Kit was used to extract genomic DNA from the blood cell samples.

The receptor was isolated from a woman younger than 30 in good health and CMV-seropositive. The specimen was PBMCs. Recombination linked TRBV5-4 to TRBJ1-2, and TRBD1 matches 7 of the central bases. The CDR3 in this case is CASSPPGQLANYGYTF. Here is the DNA: TGTGCCAGCAGCCCCCCGGGACAGTTAGCTAACTATGGCTACACCTTC.